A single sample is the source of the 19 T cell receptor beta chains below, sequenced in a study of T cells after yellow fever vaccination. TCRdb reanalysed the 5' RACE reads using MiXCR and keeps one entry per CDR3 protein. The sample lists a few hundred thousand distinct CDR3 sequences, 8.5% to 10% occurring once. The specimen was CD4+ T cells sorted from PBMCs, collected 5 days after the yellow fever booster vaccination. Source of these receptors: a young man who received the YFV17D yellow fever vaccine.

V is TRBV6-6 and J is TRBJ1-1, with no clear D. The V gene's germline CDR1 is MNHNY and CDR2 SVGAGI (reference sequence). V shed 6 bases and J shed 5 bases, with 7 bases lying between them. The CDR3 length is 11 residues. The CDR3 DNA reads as TGTGCCAGCAGGGGAGGAACTGAAGCTTTCTTT. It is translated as CASRGGTEAFF.

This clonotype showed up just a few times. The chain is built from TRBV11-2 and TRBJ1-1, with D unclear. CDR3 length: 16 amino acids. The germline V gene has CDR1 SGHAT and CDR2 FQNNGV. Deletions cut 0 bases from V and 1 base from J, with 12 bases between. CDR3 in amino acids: CASSLDQRRWNTEAFF. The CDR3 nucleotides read TGTGCCAGCAGCTTAGATCAGAGGAGGTGGAACACTGAAGCTTTCTTT.

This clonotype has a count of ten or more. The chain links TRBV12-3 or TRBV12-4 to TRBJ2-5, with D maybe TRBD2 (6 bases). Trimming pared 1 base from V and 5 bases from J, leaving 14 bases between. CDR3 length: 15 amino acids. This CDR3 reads CASSLVAGGGETQYF. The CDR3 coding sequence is TGTGCCAGCAGTTTAGTGGCCGGCGGAGGGGAGACCCAGTACTTC.

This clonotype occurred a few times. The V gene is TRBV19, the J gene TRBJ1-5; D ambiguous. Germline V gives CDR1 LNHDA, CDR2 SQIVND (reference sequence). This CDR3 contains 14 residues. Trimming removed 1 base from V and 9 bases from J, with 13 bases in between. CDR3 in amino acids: CASSIGGLPGPQHF. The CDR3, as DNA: TGTGCCAGTAGTATAGGAGGACTGCCCGGGCCCCAGCATTTT.

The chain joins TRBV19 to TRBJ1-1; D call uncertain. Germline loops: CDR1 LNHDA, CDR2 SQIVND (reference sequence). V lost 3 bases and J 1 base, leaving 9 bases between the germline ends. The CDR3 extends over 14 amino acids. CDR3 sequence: CASSIPRGNTEAFF. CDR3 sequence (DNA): TGTGCCAGTAGTATCCCCCGCGGGAACACTGAAGCTTTCTTT.

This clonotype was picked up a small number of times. CDR3 sequence (DNA): TGTGCCAGCAGCCAAGAGCCCGTCACCGGGGAGCTGTTTTTT. Its translation: CASSQEPVTGELFF. The genes are TRBV3-1 and TRBJ2-2; D unclear. The CDR3 contains 14 residues. CDR1 LGHDT and CDR2 YNNKEL come from the germline V gene (reference sequence). V was trimmed by 0 bases and J by 4 bases, leaving 6 bases between them. Using reference TRBV3-1 and TRBJ2-2 for the parts outside the CDR3, the full variable domain is DTAVSQTPKYLVTQMGNDKSIKCEQNLGHDTMYWYKQDSKKFLKIMFSYNNKELIINETVPNRFSPKSPDKAHLNLHINSLELGDSAVYFCASSQEPVTGELFFGEGSRLTVL.

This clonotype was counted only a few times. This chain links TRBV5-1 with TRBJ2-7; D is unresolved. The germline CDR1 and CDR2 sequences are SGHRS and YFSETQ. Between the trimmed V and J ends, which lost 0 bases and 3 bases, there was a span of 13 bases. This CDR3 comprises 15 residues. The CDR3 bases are TGCGCCAGCAGCTTGGGGTTGGGTTCTGGCTACGAGCAGTACGTC. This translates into CASSLGLGSGYEQYV.

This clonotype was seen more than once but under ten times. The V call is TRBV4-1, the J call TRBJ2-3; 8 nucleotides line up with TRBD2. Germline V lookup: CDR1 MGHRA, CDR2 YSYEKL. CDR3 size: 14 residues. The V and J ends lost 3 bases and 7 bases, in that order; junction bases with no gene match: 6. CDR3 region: CASSHPGGANTQYF. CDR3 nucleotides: TGCGCCAGCAGCCATCCGGGGGGGGCCAATACGCAGTATTTT.

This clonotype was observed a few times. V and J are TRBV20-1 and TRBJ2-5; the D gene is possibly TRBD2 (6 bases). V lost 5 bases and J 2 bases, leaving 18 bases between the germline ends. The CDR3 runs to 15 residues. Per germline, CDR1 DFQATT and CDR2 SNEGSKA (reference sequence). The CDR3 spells CSAGIFRGKQETQYF. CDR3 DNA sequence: TGCAGTGCTGGGATTTTTCGGGGGAAACAAGAGACCCAGTACTTC.

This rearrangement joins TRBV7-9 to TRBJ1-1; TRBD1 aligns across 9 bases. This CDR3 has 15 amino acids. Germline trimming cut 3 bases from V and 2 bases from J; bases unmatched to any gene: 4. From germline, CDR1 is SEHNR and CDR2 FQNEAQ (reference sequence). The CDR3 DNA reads TGTGCCAGCAGCTTGACAGGGGGTCCAAACACTGAAGCTTTCTTT. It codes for CASSLTGGPNTEAFF.

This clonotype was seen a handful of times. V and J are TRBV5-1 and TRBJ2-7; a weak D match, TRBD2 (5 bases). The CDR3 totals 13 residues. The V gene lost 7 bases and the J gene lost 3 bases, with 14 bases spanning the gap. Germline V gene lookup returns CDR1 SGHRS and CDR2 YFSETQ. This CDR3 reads CASARGPHYEQYF. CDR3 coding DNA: TGCGCCAGCGCCCGGGGTCCTCACTACGAGCAGTACTTC.

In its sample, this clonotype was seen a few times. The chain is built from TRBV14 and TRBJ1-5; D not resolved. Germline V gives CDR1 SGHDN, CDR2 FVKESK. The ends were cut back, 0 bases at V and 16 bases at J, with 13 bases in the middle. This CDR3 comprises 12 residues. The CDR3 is CASSQDYGDLHF. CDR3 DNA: TGTGCCAGCAGCCAAGATTACGGGGATTTACATTTT.

The CDR3 region is CASSQGLPRLDTQYF. For the CDR3, the DNA is TGCGCCAGCAGCCAAGGACTGCCCAGGCTAGATACGCAGTATTTT. The gene calls are TRBV5-1 and TRBJ2-3; TRBD2 is a possible D gene (5 bases). The CDR3 is 15 residues long. Germline lookup yields CDR1 SGHRS and CDR2 YFSETQ. Trimming shortened V by 4 bases and J by 5 bases, and 17 bases separated the two germline ends.

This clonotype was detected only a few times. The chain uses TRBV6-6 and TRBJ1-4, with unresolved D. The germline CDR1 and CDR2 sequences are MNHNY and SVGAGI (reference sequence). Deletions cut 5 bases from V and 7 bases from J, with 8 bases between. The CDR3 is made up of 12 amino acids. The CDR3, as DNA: TGTGCCAGCAGTGACGTCGCTGAAAAACTGTTTTTT. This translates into CASSDVAEKLFF.

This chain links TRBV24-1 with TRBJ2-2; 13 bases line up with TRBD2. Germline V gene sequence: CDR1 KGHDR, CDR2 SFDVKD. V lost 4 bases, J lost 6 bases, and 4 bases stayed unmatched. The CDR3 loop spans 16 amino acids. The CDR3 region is CATSDRTSGGAGELFF. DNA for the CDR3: TGTGCCACCAGTGACCGGACTAGCGGGGGAGCCGGGGAGCTGTTTTTT.

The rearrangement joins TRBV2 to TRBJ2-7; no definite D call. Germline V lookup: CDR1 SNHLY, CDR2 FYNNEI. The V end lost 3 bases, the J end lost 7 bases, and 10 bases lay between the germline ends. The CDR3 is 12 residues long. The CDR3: CASSDQTGEQYF. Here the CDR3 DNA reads TGTGCCAGCAGTGATCAGACTGGGGAGCAGTACTTC.

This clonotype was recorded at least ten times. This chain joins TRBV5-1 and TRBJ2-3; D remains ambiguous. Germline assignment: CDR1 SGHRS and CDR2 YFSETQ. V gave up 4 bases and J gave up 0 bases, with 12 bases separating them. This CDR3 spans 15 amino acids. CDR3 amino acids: CASSSLPYSTDTQYF. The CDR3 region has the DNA TGCGCCAGCAGCAGCCTCCCATACAGCACAGATACGCAGTATTTT.

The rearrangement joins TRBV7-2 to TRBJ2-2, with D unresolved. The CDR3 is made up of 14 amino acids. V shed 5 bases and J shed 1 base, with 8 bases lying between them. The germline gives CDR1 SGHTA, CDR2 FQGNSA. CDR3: CASSNGWNTGELFF. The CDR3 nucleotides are TGTGCCAGCAGCAATGGATGGAACACCGGGGAGCTGTTTTTT. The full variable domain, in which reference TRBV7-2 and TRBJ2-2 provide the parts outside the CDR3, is GAGVSQSPSNKVTEKGKDVELRCDPISGHTALYWYRQSLGQGLEFLIYFQGNSAPDKSGLPSDRFSAERTGGSVSTLTIQRTQQEDSAVYLCASSNGWNTGELFFGEGSRLTVL.

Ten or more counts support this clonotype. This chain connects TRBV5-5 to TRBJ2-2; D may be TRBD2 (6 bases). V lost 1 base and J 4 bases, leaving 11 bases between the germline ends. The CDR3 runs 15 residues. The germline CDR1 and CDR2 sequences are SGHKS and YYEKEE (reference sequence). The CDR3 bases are TGTGCCAGCAGCTTGTCGGGGGTGGTCACCGGGGAGCTGTTTTTT. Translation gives CASSLSGVVTGELFF.